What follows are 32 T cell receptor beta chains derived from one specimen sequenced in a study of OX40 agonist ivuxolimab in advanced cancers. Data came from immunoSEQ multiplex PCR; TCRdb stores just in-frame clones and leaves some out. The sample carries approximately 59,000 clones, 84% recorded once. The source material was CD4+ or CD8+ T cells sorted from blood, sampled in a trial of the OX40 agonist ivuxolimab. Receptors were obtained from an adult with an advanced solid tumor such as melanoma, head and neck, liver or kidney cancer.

The CDR3 loop reads CASEQGVGGTEAFF. The CDR3 nucleotides are TGCGCCAGCGAACAGGGGGTCGGTGGCACTGAAGCTTTCTTT. The chain employs TRBV5-1 and TRBJ1-1, with 8 bases that match TRBD1. With V trimmed by 7 bases and J by 4 bases, 9 bases remained unmatched. CDR1 SGHRS and CDR2 YFSETQ come from the germline V gene. The CDR3 sequence is 14 residues long.

In DNA form, the CDR3 reads TGTGCCAGTTCCAGCGGGCCGGGGGGGGACACCGGGGAGCTGTTTTTT. Translated: CASSSGPGGDTGELFF. The chain has TRBV19 and TRBJ2-2; TRBD2 aligns across 8 bases. J gave up 3 bases and V 8 bases, and 11 bases lay outside the gene matches. CDR1 LNHDA and CDR2 SQIVND come from the germline V gene (reference sequence). This CDR3 has 16 residues.

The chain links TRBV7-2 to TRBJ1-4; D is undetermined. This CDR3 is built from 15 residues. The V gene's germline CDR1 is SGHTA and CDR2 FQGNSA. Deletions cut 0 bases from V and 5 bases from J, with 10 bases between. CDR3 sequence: CASSLASTGNEKLFF. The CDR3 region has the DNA TGTGCCAGCAGCTTAGCATCTACGGGCAATGAAAAACTGTTTTTT.

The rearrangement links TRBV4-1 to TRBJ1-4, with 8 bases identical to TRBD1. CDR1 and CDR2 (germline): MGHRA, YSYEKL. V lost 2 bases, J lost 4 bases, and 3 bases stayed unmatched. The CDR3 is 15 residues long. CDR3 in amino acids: CASSQPGQVNEKLFF. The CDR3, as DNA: TGCGCCAGCAGCCAACCGGGACAGGTTAATGAAAAACTGTTTTTT.

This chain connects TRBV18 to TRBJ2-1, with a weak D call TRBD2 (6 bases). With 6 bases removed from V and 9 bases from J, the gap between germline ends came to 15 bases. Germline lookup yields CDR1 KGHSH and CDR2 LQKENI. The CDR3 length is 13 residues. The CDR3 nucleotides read TGTGCCAGCTCTCGGGACTGGAGGGGTGAGCAGTTCTTC. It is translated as CASSRDWRGEQFF.

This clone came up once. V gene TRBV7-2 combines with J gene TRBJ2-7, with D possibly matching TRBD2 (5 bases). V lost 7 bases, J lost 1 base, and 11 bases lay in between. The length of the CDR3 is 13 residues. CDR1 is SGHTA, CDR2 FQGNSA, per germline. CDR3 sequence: CASNILGSYEQYF. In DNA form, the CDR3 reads TGTGCCAGCAATATACTAGGTTCCTACGAGCAGTACTTC.

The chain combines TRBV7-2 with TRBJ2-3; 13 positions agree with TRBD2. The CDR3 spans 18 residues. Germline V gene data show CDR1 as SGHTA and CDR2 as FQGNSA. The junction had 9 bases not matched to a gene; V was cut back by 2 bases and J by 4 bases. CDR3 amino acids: CASSLLGLAGAGADTQYF. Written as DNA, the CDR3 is TGTGCCAGCAGCTTACTCGGACTAGCGGGGGCCGGGGCAGATACGCAGTATTTT.

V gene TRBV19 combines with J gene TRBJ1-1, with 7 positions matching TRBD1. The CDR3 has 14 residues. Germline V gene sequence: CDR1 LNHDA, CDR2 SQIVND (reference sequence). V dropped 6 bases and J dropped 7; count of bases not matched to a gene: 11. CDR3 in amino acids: CASSHSTGRDEAFF. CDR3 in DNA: TGTGCCAGTAGCCACTCGACAGGGCGGGATGAAGCTTTCTTT.

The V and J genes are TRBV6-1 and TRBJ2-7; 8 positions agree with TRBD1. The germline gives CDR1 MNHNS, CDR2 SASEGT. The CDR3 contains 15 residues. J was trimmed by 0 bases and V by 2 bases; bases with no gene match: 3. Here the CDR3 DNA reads TGTGCCAGCAGTGAACTTGGACAGGGCTCCTACGAGCAGTACTTC. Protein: CASSELGQGSYEQYF.

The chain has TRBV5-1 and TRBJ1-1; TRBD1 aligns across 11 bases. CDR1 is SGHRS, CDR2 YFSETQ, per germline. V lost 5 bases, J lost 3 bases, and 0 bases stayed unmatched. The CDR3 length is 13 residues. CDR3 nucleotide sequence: TGCGCCAGCAGGGGACAGGGGGACACTGAAGCTTTCTTT. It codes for CASRGQGDTEAFF.

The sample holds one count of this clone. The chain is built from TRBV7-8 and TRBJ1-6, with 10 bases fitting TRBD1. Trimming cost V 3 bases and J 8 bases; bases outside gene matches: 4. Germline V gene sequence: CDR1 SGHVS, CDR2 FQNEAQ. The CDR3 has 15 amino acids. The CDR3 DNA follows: TGTGCCAGCAGCTTCGGGGACAGGGGACATTCACCCCTCCACTTT. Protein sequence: CASSFGDRGHSPLHF.

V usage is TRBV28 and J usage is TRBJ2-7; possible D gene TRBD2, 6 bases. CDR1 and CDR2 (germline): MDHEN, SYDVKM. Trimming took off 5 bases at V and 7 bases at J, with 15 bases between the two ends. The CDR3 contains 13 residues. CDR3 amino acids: CASSPRDSGEQYF. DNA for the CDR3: TGTGCCAGCAGTCCACGTGATAGCGGTGAGCAGTACTTC.

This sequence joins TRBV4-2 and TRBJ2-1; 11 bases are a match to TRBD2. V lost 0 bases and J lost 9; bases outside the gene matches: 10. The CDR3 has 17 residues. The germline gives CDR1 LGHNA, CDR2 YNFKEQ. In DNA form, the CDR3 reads TGTGCCAGCAGCCAAGATTCGGGTAGCGGGAGGGCCACTGAGCAGTTCTTC. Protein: CASSQDSGSGRATEQFF.

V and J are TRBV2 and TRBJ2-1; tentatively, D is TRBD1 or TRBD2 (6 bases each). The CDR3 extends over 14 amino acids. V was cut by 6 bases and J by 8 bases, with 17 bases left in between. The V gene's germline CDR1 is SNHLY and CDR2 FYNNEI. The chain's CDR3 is CASRRGPKGDEQFF. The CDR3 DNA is TGTGCCAGCAGGCGGGGCCCAAAGGGGGATGAGCAGTTCTTC.

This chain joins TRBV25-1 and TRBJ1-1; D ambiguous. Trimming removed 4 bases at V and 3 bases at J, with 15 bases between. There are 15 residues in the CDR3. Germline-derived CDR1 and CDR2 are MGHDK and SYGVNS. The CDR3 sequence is CASSASKESYTEAFF. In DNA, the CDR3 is TGTGCCAGCAGTGCCTCCAAGGAAAGTTACACTGAAGCTTTCTTT.

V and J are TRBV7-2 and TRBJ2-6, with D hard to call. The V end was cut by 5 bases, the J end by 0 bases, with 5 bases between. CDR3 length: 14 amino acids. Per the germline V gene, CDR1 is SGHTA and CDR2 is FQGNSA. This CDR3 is CASSRYSGANVLTF. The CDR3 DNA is TGTGCCAGCAGCCGATACTCTGGGGCCAACGTCCTGACTTTC.

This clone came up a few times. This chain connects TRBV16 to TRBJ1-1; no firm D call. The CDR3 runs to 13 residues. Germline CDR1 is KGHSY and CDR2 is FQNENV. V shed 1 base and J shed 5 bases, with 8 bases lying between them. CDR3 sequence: CASSQLVQTEAFF. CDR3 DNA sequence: TGTGCCAGCAGCCAATTAGTCCAGACTGAAGCTTTCTTT.

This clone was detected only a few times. CDR3 sequence (DNA): TGTGCCAGCAGCCCCCGAACACTAGCGGGAGAGGATTGGGCAGATACGCAGTATTTT. It encodes CASSPRTLAGEDWADTQYF. The gene calls are TRBV4-2 and TRBJ2-3; TRBD2 agrees at 11 bases. V shed 4 bases, J shed 4 bases, and the junction held 16 bases outside the gene matches. The CDR3 sequence is 19 residues long. Germline CDR1 is LGHNA and CDR2 is YNFKEQ.

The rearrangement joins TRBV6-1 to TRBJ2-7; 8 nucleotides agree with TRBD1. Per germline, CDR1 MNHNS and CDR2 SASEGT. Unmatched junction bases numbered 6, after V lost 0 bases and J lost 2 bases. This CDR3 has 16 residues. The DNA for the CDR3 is TGTGCCAGCAGTGAAGCGATCGCAGGGGGCGCCTACGAGCAGTACTTC. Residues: CASSEAIAGGAYEQYF.

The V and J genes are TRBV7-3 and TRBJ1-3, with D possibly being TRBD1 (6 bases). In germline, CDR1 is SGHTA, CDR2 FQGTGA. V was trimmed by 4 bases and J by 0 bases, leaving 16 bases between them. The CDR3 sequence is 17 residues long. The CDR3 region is CASSSLTGGTSGNTIYF. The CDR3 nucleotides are TGTGCCAGCAGCTCCCTGACGGGGGGCACCTCTGGAAACACCATATATTTT. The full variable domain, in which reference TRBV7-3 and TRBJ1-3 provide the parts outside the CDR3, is GAGVSQTPSNKVTEKGKYVELRCDPISGHTALYWYRQSLGQGPEFLIYFQGTGAADDSGLPNDRFFAVRPEGSVSTLKIQRTERGDSAVYLCASSSLTGGTSGNTIYFGEGSWLTVV.

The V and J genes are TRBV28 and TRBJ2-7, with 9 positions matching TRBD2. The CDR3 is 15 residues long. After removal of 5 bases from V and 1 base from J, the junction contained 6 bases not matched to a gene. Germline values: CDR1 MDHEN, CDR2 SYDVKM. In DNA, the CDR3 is TGTGCCAGCAGTAGAGCGGGAGGCCGTTCCTACGAGCAGTACTTC. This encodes CASSRAGGRSYEQYF.

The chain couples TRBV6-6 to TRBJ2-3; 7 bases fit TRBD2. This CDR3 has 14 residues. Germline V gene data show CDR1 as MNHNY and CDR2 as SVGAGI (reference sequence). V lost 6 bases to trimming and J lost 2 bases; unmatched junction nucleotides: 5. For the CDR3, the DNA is TGTGCCAGCAGAGGCGGGACTAACACAGATACGCAGTATTTT. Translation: CASRGGTNTDTQYF.

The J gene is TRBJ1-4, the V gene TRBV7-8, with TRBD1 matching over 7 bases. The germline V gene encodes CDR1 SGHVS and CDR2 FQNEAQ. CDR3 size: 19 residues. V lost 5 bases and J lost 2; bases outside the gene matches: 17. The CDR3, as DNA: TGTGCCAGCAGCCCCTACGAGACAGGGTCCCTTTTGACTAATGAAAAACTGTTTTTT. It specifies CASSPYETGSLLTNEKLFF.

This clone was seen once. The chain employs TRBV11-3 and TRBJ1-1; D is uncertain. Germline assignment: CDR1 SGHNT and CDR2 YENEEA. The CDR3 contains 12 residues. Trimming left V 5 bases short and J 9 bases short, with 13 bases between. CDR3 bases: TGTGCCAGCAGCACGAGACATTCGCAAGCTTTCTTT. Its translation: CASSTRHSQAFF. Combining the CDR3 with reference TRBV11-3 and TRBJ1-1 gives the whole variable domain EAGVVQSPRYKIIEKKQPVAFWCNPISGHNTLYWYLQNLGQGPELLIRYENEEAVDDSQLPKDRFSAERLKGVDSTLKIQPAELGDSAVYLCASSTRHSQAFFGQGTRLTVV.

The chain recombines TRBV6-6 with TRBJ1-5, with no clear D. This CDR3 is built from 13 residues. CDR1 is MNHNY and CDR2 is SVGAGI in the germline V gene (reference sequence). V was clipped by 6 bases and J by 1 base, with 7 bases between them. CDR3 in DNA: TGTGCCAGCAGCCGAGGGAGCAATCAGCCCCAGCATTTT. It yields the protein CASSRGSNQPQHF.

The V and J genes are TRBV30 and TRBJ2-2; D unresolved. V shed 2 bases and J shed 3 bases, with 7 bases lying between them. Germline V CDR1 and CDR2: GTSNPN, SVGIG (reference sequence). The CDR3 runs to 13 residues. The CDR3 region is CAWSRADTGELFF. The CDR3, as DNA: TGTGCCTGGAGTAGGGCGGACACCGGGGAGCTGTTTTTT.

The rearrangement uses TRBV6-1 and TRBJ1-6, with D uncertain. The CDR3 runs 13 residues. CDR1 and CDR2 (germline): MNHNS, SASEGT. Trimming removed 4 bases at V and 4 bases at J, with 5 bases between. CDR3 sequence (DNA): TGTGCCAGCAGTGCAGATTATAATTCACCCCTCCACTTT. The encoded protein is CASSADYNSPLHF.

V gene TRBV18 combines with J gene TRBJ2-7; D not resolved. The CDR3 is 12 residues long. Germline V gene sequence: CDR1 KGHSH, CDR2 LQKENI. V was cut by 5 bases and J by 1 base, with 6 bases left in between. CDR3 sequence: CASSRDSYEQYF. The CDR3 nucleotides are TGTGCCAGCTCAAGAGATTCCTACGAGCAGTACTTC.

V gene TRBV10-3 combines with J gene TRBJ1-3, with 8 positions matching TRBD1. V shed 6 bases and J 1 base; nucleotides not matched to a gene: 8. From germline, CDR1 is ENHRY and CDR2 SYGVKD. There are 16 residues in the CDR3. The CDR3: CAIRNPGTGSGNTIYF. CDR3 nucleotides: TGTGCCATCAGGAATCCTGGGACAGGTTCTGGAAACACCATATATTTT.

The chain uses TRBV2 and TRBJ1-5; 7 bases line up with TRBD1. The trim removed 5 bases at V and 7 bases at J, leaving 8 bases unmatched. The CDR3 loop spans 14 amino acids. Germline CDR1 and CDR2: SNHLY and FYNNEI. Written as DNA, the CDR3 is TGTGCCAGCAGTCTAGGGGGCGAAGGACAGCCCCAGCATTTT. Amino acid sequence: CASSLGGEGQPQHF.

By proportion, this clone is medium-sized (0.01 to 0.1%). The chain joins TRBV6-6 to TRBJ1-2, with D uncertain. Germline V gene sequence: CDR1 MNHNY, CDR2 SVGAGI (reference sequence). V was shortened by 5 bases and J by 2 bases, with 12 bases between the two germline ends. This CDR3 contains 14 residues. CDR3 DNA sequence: TGTGCCAGCAGTCCCCTCGAGCGCAACTATGGCTACACCTTC. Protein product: CASSPLERNYGYTF.

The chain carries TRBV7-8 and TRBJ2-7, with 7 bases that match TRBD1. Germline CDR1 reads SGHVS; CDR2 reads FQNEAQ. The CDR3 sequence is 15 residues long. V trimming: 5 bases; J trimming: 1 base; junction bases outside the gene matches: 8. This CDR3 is CASSPDGTESYEQYF. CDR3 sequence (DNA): TGTGCCAGCAGCCCAGACGGGACAGAGTCCTACGAGCAGTACTTC.